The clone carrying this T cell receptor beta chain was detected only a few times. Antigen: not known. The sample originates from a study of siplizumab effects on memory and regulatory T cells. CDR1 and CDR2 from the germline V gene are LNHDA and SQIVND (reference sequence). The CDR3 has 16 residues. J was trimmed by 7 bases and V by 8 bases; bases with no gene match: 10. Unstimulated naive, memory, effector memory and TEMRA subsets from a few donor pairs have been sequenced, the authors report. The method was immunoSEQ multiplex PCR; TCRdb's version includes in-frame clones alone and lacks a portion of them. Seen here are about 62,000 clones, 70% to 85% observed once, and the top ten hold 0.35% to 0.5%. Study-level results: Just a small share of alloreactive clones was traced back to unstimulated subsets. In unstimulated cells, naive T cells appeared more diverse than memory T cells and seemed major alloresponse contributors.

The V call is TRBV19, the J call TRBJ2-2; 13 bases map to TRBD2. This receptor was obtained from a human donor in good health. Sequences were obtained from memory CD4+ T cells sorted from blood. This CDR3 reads CASSGLAGDRGGELFF. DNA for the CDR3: TGTGCCAGTTCCGGACTAGCGGGGGACCGGGGCGGGGAGCTGTTTTTT.